This record looks at one T cell receptor beta chain sequence and its context. Its antigen is still unknown. This record comes from a study of cytomegalovirus exposure and HLA in healthy donors. Study outcomes and limitations: An analysis done earlier found most TCR beta V segments productive about 90% or about 30% of the time. Among TCR beta chains, those listed as cytomegalovirus-associated numbered about 160. The authors later linked a missense DCLRE1C variant to TCR beta V- and J-gene trimming.

In the PCR, 60 Vbeta and 13 Jbeta primers were used. Authors' methods: Later work found around 80 million unique TCR beta chains, with some 11 million shared. The repertoire was sequenced with immunoSEQ multiplex PCR; TCRdb's copy has only in-frame clones and lacks some. V, J and clone size are taken as reported in that table, and D and trimming were inferred from the DNA itself. The repertoire holds approximately 150,000 clones, with roughly 74% as singletons. Sequenced material: PBMCs. This TCR was recovered from a man aged 18 to 30 in good health and CMV-seropositive.

Here the CDR3 reads CATSRDRVYEQYF. The CDR3 nucleotides are TGTGCCACCAGCAGAGACAGGGTCTACGAGCAGTACTTC. The V and J genes are TRBV15 and TRBJ2-7, with D tentatively TRBD1 (5 bases). The CDR3 extends over 13 amino acids. Germline loops: CDR1 LNHNV, CDR2 YYDKDF (reference sequence). V was cut by 0 bases and J by 3 bases, with 6 bases left in between.